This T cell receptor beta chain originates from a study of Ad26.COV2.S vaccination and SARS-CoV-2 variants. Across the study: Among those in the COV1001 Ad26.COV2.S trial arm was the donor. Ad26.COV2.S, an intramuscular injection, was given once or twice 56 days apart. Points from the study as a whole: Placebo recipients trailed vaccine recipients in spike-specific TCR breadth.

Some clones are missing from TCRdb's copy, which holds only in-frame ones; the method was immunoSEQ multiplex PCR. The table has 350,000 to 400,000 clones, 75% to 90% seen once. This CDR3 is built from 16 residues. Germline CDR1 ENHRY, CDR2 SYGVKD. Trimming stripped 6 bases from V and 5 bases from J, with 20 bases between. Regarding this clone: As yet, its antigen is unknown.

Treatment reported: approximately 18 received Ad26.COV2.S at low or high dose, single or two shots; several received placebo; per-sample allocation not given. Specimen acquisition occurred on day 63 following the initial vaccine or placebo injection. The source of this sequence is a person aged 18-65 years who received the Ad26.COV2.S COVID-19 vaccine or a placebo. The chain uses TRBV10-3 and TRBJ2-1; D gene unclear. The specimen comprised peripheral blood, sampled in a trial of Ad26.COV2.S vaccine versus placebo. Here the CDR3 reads CAIRSGRSNSDNEQFF. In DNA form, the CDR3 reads TGTGCCATCAGATCGGGTCGGTCAAACTCAGACAATGAGCAGTTCTTC.